The sequence of this T cell receptor beta chain was determined in a study of T cells expressing NK-cell markers. Study outcomes and limitations: What remained unclear was the HCMV specificity of expanded NKG2C+ T cell clones. CD8+ T cells in 5 or 6 donors included dominant NKG2C+ clonotypes at roughly 1.0-8%.

Turning to this clonotype: Its antigen is not known.

Libraries used 5'RACE template switching adding universal primer site and UMIs. TCRdb reanalyzed the 5' RACE reads and collapses them to one entry per CDR3 protein, without DNA. Its table records about 380,000 distinct CDR3 sequences. Germline values: CDR1 SGHAT, CDR2 FQNNGV. The CDR3 length is 15 residues. This chain joins TRBV11-2 and TRBJ2-5; with no DNA, the TCRdb D assignment of TRBD2 cannot be verified. The TCR comes from a man aged 18-70 years in good health. Specimen: blood T cells: a sorted CD56 or NKG2C T cell subset, CD4+ or CD8+ T cells, or bulk PBMC T cells (not recorded which). The CDR3: CASSIPSGSQETQYF.